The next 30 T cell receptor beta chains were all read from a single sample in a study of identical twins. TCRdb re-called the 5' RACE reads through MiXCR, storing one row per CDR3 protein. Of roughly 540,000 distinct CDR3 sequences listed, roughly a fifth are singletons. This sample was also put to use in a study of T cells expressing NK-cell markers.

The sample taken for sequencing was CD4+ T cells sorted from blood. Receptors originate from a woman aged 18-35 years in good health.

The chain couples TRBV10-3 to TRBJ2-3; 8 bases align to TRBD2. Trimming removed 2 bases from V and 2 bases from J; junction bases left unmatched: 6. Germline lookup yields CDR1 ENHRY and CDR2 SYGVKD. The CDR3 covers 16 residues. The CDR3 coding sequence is TGTGCCATCAGTGAGAATAGCGGGGCCTACACAGATACGCAGTATTTT. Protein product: CAISENSGAYTDTQYF.

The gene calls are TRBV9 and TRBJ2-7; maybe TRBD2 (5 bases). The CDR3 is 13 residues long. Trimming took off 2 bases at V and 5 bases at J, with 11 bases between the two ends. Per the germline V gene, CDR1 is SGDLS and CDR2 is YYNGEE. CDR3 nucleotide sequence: TGTGCCAGCAGCGTTTTCGGGGTGGACGAGCAGTACTTC. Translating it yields CASSVFGVDEQYF.

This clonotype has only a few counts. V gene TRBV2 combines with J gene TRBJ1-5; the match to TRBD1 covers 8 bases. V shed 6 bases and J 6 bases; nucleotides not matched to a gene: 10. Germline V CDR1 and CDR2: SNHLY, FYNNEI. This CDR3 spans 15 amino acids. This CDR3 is CASRGGDRGSQPQHF. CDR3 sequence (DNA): TGTGCCAGCAGGGGGGGAGACAGGGGAAGTCAGCCCCAGCATTTT.

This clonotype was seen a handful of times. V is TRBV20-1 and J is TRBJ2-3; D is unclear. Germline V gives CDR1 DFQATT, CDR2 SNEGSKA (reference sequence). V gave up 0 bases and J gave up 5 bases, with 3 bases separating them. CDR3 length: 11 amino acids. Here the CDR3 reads CSARDGDTQYF. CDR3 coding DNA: TGCAGTGCTAGAGATGGAGATACGCAGTATTTT.

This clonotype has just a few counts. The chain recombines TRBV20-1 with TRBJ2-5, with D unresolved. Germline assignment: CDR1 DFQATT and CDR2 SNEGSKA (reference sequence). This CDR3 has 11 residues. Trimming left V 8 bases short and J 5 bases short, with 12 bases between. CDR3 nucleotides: TGCAGTTGGGCTAGAAGGGAGACCCAGTACTTC. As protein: CSWARRETQYF.

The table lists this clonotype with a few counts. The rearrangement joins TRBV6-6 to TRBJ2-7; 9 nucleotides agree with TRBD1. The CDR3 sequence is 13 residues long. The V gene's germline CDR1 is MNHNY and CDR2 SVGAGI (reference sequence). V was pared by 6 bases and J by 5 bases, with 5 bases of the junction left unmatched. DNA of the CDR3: TGTGCCAGCAGCCTTGGGACAGGGCACGAGCAGTACTTC. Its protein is CASSLGTGHEQYF.

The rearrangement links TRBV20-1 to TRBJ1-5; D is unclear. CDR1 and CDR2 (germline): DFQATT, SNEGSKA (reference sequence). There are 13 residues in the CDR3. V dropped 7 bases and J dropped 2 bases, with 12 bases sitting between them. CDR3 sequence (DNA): TGCAGTGGCCTGGGGTCGGGCAATCAGCCCCAGCATTTT. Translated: CSGLGSGNQPQHF.

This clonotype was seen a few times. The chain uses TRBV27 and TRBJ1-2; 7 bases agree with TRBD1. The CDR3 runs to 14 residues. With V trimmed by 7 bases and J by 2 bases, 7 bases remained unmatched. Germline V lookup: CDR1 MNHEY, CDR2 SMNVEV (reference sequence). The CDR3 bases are TGTGCCAGCATGCCGGGACAGCGCAACTATGGCTACACCTTC. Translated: CASMPGQRNYGYTF.

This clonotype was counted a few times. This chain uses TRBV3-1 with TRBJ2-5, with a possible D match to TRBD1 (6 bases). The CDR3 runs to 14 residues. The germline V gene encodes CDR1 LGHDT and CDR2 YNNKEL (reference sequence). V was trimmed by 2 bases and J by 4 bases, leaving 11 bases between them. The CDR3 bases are TGTGCCAGCAGCCAACTCGCCAGGGGAGAGACCCAGTACTTC. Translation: CASSQLARGETQYF.

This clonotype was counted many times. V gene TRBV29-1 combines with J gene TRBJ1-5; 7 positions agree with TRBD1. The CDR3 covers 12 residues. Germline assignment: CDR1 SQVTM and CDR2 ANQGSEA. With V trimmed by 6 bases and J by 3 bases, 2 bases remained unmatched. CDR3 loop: CSVGQLNQPQHF. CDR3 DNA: TGCAGCGTGGGACAGCTCAATCAGCCCCAGCATTTT.

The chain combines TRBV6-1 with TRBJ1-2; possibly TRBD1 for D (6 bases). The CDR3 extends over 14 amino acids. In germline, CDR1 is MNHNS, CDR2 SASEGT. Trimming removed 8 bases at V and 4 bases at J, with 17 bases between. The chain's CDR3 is CASGSRGPGYGYTF. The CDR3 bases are TGTGCCAGCGGGAGTCGGGGGCCTGGCTATGGCTACACCTTC.

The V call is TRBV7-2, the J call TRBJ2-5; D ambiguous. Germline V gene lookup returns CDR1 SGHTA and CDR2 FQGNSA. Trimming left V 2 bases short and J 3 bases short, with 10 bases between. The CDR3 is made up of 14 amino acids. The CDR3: CASSLYRREETQYF. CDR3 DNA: TGTGCCAGCAGCTTATATAGACGGGAAGAGACCCAGTACTTC.

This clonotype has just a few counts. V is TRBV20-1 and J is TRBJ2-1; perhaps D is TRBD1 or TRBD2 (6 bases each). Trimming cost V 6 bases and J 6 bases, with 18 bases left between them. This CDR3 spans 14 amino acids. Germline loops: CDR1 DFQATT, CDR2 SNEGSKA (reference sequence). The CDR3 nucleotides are TGCAGTGCCGCGGGACACCGGCCACTCAATGAGCAGTTCTTC. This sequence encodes CSAAGHRPLNEQFF.

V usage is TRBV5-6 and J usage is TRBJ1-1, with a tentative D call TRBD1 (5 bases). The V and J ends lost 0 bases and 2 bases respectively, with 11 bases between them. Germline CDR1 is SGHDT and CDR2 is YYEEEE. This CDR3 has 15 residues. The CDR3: CASSLVWGINTEAFF. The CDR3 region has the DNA TGTGCCAGCAGCTTGGTCTGGGGGATCAACACTGAAGCTTTCTTT.

For the CDR3, the DNA is TGTGCCAGCAACGGACGGGAGAGAGCCTACGAGCAGTACTTC. It yields the protein CASNGRERAYEQYF. J is TRBJ2-7 and V is TRBV6-2 or TRBV6-3; the D gene is possibly TRBD2 (6 bases). The CDR3 runs to 14 residues. V shed 7 bases and J shed 2 bases, with 15 bases lying between them. Germline V lookup: CDR1 MNHEY, CDR2 SVGEGT.

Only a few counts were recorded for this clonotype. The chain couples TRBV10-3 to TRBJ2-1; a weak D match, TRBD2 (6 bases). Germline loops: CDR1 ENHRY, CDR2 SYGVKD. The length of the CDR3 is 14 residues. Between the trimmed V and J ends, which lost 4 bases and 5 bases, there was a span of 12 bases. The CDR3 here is CAISVGTAHNEQFF. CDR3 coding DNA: TGTGCCATCAGTGTCGGGACTGCTCACAATGAGCAGTTCTTC.

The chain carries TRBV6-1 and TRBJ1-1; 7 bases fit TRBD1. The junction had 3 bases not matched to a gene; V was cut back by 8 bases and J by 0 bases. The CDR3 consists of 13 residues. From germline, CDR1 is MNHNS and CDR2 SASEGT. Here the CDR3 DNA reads TGTGCCAGCGGACAGGCCATGAACACTGAAGCTTTCTTT. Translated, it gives CASGQAMNTEAFF.

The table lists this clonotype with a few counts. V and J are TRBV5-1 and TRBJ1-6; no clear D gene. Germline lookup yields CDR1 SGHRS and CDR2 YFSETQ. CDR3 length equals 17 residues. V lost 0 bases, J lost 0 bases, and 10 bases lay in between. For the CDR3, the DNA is TGCGCCAGCAGCTTGGATGGGGTGACCTCCTATAATTCACCCCTCCACTTT. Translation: CASSLDGVTSYNSPLHF.

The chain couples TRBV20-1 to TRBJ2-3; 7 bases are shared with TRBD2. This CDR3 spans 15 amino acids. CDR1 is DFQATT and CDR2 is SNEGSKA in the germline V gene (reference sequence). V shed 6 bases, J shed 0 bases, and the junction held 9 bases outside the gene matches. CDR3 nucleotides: TGCAGTGCCCTTAGCGGGTCCTCTAGCACAGATACGCAGTATTTT. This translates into CSALSGSSSTDTQYF.

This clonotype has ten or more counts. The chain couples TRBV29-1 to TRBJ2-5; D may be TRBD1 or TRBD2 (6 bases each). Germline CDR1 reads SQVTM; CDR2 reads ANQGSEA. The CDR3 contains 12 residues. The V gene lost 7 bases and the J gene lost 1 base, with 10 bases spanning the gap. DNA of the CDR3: TGCAGCGCGGGGGCGGCCCAAGAGACCCAGTACTTC. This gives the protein CSAGAAQETQYF.

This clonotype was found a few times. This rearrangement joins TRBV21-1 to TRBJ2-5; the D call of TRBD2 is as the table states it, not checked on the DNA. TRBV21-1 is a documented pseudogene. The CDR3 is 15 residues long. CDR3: CASSKYRRERETQYF. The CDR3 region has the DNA TGTGCCAGCAGCAAATATCGACGGGAGCGGGAGACCCAGTACTTC.

The CDR3 sequence: CASSAGQLNSPLHF. Written as DNA, the CDR3 is TGTGCCAGCAGCGCGGGACAGTTAAATTCACCCCTCCACTTT. This chain uses TRBV9 with TRBJ1-6, with 7 nucleotides matching TRBD1. V trimming: 3 bases; J trimming: 7 bases; junction bases outside the gene matches: 4. Germline CDR1 reads SGDLS; CDR2 reads YYNGEE. The CDR3 consists of 14 residues.

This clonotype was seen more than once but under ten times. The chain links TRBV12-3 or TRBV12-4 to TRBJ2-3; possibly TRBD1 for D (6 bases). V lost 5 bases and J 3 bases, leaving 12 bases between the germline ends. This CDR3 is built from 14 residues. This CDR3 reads CASSLGTTTDTQYF. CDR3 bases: TGTGCCAGCAGTCTCGGGACAACAACAGATACGCAGTATTTT.

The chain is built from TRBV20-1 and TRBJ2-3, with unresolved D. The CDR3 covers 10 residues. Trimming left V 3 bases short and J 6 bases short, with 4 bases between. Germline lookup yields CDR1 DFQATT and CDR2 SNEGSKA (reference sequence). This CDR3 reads CSARWDTQYF. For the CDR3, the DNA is TGCAGTGCTAGGTGGGATACGCAGTATTTT.

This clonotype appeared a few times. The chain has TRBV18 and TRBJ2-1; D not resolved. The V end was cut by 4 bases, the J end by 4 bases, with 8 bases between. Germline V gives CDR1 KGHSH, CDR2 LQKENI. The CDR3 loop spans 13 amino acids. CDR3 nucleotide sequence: TGTGCCAGCTCACGCCGAGATTACAATGAGCAGTTCTTC. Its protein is CASSRRDYNEQFF. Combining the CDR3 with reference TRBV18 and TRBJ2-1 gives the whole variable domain NAGVMQNPRHLVRRRGQEARLRCSPMKGHSHVYWYRQLPEEGLKFMVYLQKENIIDESGMPKERFSAEFPKEGPSILRIQQVVRGDSAAYFCASSRRDYNEQFFGPGTRLTVL.

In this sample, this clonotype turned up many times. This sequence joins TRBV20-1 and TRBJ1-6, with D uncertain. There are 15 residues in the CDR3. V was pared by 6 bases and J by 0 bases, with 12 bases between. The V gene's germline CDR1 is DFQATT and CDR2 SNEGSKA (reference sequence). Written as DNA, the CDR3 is TGCAGTGCGCAGTACAGTCTCTCCTATAATTCACCCCTCCACTTT. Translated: CSAQYSLSYNSPLHF.

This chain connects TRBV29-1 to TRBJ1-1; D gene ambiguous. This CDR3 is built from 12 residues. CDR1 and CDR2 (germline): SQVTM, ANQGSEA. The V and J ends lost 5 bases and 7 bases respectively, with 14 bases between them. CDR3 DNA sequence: TGCAGCGTTAGAAATTTCCGCTATGAAGCTTTCTTT. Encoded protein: CSVRNFRYEAFF.

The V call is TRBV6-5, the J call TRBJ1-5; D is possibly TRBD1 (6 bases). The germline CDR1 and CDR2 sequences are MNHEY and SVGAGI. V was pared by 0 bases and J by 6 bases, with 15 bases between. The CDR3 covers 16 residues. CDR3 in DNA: TGTGCCAGCAGTTACTCGGGGGGCAGCCCTGGTCAGCCCCAGCATTTT. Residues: CASSYSGGSPGQPQHF.

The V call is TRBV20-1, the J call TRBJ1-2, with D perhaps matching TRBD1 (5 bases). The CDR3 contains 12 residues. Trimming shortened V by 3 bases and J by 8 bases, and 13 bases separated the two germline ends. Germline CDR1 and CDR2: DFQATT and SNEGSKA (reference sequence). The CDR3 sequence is CSARVPRAGYTF. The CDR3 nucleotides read TGCAGTGCTAGGGTTCCCAGGGCCGGCTACACCTTC.

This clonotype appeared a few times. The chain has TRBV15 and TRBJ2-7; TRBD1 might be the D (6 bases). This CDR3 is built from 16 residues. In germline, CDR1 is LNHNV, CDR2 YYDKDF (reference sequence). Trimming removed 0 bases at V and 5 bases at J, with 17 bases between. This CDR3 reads CATSRDIIQGKHEQYF. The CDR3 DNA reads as TGTGCCACCAGCAGAGATATTATACAGGGTAAACACGAGCAGTACTTC.